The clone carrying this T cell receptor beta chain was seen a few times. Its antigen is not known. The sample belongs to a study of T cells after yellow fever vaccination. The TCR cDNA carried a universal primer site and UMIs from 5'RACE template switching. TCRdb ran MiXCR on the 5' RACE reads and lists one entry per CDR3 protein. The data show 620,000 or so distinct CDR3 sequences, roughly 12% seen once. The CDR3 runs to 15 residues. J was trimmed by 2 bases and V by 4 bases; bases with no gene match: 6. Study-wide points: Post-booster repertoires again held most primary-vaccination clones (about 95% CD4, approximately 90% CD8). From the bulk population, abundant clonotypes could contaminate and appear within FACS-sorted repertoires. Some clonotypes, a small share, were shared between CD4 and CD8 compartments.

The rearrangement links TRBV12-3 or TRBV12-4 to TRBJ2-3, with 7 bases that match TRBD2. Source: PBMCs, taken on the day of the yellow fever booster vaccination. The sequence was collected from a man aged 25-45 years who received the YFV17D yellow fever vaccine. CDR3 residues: CASSWGAGYTDTQYF. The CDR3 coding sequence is TGTGCCAGCAGTTGGGGAGCGGGGTACACAGATACGCAGTATTTT.